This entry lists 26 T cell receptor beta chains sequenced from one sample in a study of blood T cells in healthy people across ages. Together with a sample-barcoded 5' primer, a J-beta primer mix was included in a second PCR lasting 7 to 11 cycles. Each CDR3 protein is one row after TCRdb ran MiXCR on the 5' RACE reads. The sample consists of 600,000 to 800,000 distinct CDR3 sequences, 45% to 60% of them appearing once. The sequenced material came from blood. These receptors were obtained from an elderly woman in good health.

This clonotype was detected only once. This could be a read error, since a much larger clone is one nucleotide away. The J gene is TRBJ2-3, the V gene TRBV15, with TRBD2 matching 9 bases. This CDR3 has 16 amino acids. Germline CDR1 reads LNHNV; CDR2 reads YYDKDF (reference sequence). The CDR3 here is CATGRAGGSMADTQYF. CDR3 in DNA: TGTGCCACCGGCAGAGCGGGAGGTAGCATGGCAGATACGCAGTATTTT.

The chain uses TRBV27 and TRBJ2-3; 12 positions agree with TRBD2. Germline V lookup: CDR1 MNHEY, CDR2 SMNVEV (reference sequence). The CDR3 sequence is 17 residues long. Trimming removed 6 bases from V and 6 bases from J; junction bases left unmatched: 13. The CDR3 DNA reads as TGTGCCAGCAGGGCCCCAGGACTAGCGGGGCCCCCGGATACGCAGTATTTT. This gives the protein CASRAPGLAGPPDTQYF.

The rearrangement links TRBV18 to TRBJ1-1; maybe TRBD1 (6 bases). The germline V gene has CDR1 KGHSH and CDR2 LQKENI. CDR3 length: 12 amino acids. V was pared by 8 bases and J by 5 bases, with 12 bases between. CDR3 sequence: CASTPTGTEAFF. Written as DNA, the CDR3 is TGTGCCAGCACTCCTACAGGGACTGAAGCTTTCTTT.

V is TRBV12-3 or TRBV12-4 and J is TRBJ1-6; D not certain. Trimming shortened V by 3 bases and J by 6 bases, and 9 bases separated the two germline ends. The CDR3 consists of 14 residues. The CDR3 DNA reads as TGTGCCAGCAGTTTCGGGGATGGTAATTCACCCCTCCACTTT. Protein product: CASSFGDGNSPLHF.

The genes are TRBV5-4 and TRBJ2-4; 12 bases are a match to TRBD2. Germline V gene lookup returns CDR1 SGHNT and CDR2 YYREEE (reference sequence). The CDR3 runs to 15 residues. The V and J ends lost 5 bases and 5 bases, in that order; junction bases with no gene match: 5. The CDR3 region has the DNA TGTGCCAGCAGTAGGGCTAGCGGGAGGGAAAACATTCAGTACTTC. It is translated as CASSRASGRENIQYF.

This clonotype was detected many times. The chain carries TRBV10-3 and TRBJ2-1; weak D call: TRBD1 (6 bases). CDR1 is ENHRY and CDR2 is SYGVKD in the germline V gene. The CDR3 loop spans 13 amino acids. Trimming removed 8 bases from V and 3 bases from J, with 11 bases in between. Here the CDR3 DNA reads TGTGCCATCGGGACATCCATCTACAATGAGCAGTTCTTC. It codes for CAIGTSIYNEQFF.

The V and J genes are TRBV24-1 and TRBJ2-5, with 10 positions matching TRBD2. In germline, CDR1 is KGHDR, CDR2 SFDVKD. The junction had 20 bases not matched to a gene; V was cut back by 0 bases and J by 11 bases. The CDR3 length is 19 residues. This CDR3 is CATSDLGSAGGPSCNEQYF. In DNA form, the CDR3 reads TGTGCCACCAGTGATTTGGGGTCAGCGGGGGGGCCCTCCTGCAATGAGCAGTACTTC.

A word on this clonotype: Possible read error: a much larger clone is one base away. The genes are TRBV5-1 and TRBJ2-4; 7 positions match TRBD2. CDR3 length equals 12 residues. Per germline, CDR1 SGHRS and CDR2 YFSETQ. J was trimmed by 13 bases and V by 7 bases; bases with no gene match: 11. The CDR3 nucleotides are TGCGCCAGCTCCCGGGAGGCCTCAGTGCAGTACTTC. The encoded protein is CASSREASVQYF.

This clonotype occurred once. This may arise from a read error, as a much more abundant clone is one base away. Written as DNA, the CDR3 is TGCAGTGCCCCGGGACAGGGTCTATATGCGCAGTATTTT. It encodes CSAPGQGLYAQYF. This chain uses TRBV20-1 with TRBJ2-3, with TRBD1 identical over 9 bases. The CDR3 contains 13 residues. V dropped 6 bases and J dropped 10; count of bases not matched to a gene: 11. In germline, CDR1 is DFQATT, CDR2 SNEGSKA (reference sequence).

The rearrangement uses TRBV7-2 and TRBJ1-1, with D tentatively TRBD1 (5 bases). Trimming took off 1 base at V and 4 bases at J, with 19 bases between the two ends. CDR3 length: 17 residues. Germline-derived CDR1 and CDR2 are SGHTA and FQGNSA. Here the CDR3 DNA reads TGTGCCAGCAGCTTAGTCTCCGGGACCCTTAGGACCACTGAAGCTTTCTTT. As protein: CASSLVSGTLRTTEAFF.

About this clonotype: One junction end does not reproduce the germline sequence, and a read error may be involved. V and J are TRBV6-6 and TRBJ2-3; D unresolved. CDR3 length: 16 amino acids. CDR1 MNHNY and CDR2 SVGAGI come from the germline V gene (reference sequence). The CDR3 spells CACSYSQSDQTDTQYF. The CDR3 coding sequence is TGTGCCTGCAGTTACAGCCAAAGCGATCAAACAGATACGCAGTATTTT.

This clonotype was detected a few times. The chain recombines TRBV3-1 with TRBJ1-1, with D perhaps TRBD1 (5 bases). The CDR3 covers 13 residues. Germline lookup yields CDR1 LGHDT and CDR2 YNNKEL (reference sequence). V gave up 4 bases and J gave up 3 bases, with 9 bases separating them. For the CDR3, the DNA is TGTGCCAGCAGCCCCCCAGGGCACACTGAAGCTTTCTTT. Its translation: CASSPPGHTEAFF.

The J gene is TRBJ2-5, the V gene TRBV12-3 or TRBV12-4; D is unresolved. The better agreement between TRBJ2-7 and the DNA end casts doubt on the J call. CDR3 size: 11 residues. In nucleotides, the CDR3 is TGTGCCAGCAGTTTCTCCCCCGAGCAGTACTTC. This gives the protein CASSFSPEQYF.

In nucleotides, the CDR3 is TGCAGTGCTAGAGATCAAAGCGATATCACAGATACGCAGTATTTT. Its translation: CSARDQSDITDTQYF. The chain uses TRBV20-1 and TRBJ2-3; D uncertain. V gave up 0 bases and J gave up 2 bases, with 12 bases separating them. CDR1 and CDR2 (germline): DFQATT, SNEGSKA (reference sequence). The CDR3 has 15 residues.

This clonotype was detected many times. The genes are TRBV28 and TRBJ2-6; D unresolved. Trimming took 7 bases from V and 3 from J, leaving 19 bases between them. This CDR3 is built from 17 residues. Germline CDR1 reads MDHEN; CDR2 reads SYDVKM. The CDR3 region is CASKATDWDYGANVLTF. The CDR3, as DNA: TGTGCCAGCAAAGCCACAGATTGGGATTATGGGGCCAACGTCCTGACTTTC.

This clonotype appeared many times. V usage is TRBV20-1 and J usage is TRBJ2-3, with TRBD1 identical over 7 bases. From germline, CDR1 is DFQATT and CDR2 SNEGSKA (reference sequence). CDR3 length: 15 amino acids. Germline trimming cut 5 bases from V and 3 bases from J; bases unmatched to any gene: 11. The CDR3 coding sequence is TGCAGTGCTTACACCCGGGACAGAGGTACAGATACGCAGTATTTT. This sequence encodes CSAYTRDRGTDTQYF.

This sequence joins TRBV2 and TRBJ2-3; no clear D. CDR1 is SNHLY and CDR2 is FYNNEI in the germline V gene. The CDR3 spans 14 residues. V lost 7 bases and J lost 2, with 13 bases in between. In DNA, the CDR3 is TGTGCCAGCATGGCCCTAACAACCACAGATACGCAGTATTTT. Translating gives CASMALTTTDTQYF.

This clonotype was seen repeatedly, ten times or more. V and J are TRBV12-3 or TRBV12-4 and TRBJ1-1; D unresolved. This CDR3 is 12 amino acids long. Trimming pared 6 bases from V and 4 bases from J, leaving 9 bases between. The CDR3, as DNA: TGTGCCAGCAGGGGGATCAGCACTGAAGCTTTCTTT. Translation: CASRGISTEAFF.

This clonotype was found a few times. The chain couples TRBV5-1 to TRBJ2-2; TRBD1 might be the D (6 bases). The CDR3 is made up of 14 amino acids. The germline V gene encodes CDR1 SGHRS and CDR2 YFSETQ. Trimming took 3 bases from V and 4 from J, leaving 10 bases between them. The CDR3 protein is CASSSQGSTGELFF. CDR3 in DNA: TGCGCCAGCAGCTCCCAGGGGAGCACCGGGGAGCTGTTTTTT.

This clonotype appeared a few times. The CDR3 reads CASSLEGFTGELFF. DNA for the CDR3: TGTGCCAGCAGTTTAGAGGGTTTCACCGGGGAGCTGTTTTTT. The chain combines TRBV12-3 or TRBV12-4 with TRBJ2-2; D gene uncertain. V dropped 1 base and J dropped 4 bases, with 7 bases sitting between them. The CDR3 is 14 residues long.

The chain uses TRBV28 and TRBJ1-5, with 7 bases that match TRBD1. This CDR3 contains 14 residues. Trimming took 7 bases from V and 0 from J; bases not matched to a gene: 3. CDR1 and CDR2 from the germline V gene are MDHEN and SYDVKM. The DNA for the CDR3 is TGTGCCAGCACAGGGGGACGTAGCAATCAGCCCCAGCATTTT. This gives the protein CASTGGRSNQPQHF.

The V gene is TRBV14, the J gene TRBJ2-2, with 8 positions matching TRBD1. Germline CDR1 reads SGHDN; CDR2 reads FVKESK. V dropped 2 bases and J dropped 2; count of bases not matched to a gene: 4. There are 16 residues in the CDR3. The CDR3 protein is CASSQSGQVNTGELFF. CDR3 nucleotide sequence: TGTGCCAGCAGCCAATCGGGACAGGTCAACACCGGGGAGCTGTTTTTT.

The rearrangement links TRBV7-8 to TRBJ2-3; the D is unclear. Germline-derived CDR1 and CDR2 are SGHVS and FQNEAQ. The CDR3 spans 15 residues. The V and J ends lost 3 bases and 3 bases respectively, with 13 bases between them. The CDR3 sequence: CASSLRVLQTDTQYF. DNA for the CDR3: TGTGCCAGCAGCTTGCGCGTTCTGCAAACAGATACGCAGTATTTT.

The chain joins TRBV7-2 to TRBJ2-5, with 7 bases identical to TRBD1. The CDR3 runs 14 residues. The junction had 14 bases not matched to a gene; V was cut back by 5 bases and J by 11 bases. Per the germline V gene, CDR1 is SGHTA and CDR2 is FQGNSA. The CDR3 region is CASSPEGGLVGQYF. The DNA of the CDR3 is TGTGCCAGCAGCCCAGAAGGGGGCTTGGTTGGGCAGTACTTC.

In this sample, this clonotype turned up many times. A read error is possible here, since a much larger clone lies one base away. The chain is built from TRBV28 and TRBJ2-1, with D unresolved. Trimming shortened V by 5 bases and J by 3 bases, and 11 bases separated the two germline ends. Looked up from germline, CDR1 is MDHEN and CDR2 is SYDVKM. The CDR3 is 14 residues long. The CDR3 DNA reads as TGTGCCAGCAGTGTGCGTCAGTACTACAATGAGCAGTTCTTC. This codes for CASSVRQYYNEQFF.

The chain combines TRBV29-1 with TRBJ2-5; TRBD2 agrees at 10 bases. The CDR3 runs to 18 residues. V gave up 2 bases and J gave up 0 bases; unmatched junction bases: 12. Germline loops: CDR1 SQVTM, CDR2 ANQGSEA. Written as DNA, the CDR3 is TGCAGCGTTGAATCTAAGGCTAGCGGGGGCCTCTACCAAGAGACCCAGTACTTC. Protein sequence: CSVESKASGGLYQETQYF.